The 20 T cell receptor beta chains below were found in one sample sequenced in a study of blood T cell repertoires in COVID-19. Produced via immunoSEQ multiplex PCR; TCRdb's table is partial and in-frame only. Among 150,000 to 200,000 clones listed, approximately 90% were seen once. Sequenced input: peripheral blood. These receptors originate from a woman between 65 and 79 years old with COVID-19, enrolled during active disease.

The J gene is TRBJ1-6, the V gene TRBV11-2, with TRBD1 matching over 8 bases. This CDR3 contains 15 residues. V lost 3 bases, J lost 9 bases, and 7 bases stayed unmatched. Germline assignment: CDR1 SGHAT and CDR2 FQNNGV. CDR3 in amino acids: CASSFRGQAGSPLHF. For the CDR3, the DNA is TGTGCCAGCAGCTTTAGGGGACAGGCGGGTTCACCCCTCCACTTT.

This clone was seen only a few times. This rearrangement joins TRBV28 to TRBJ2-5, with TRBD1 matching over 9 bases. This CDR3 comprises 14 residues. CDR1 is MDHEN and CDR2 is SYDVKM in the germline V gene. Losses at the gene ends were 9 bases for V and 3 bases for J; bases not matched to a gene: 8. The CDR3 DNA follows: TGTGCCAGTCACACCGGGACAGGGAAAGAGACCCAGTACTTC. It encodes CASHTGTGKETQYF.

The chain recombines TRBV7-2 with TRBJ2-7; D possibly corresponds to TRBD1 (7 bases). V was trimmed by 4 bases and J by 3 bases, leaving 19 bases between them. The CDR3 totals 16 residues. The germline CDR1 and CDR2 sequences are SGHTA and FQGNSA. The CDR3 loop reads CASSYQPPQGGYEQYF. The CDR3 bases are TGTGCCAGCAGCTATCAGCCCCCCCAGGGGGGCTACGAGCAGTACTTC.

The chain has TRBV7-2 and TRBJ2-3; 8 bases match TRBD2. Germline V gene sequence: CDR1 SGHTA, CDR2 FQGNSA. V shed 4 bases, J shed 4 bases, and the junction held 10 bases outside the gene matches. The CDR3 covers 16 residues. The CDR3 region has the DNA TGTGCCAGCAGCTCCCGCGGGGGGCGCAGGGCAGATACGCAGTATTTT. Residues: CASSSRGGRRADTQYF.

This chain uses TRBV6-2 or TRBV6-3 with TRBJ2-7; TRBD1 aligns across 7 bases. The germline gives CDR1 MNHEY, CDR2 SVGEGT. V lost 0 bases to trimming and J lost 6 bases; unmatched junction nucleotides: 8. The CDR3 is 15 amino acids. The CDR3: CASSYSRDRVGEQYF. The CDR3 DNA follows: TGTGCCAGCAGTTACTCCCGGGACAGAGTCGGCGAGCAGTACTTC.

This chain joins TRBV2 and TRBJ2-7; 8 nucleotides line up with TRBD1. J gave up 2 bases and V 4 bases, and 4 bases lay outside the gene matches. Germline CDR1 is SNHLY and CDR2 is FYNNEI. The CDR3 has 14 residues. This chain's CDR3 is CASSARQGTYEQYF. CDR3 coding DNA: TGTGCCAGCAGTGCCCGACAGGGGACCTACGAGCAGTACTTC.

This sequence joins TRBV5-1 and TRBJ2-7, with D perhaps matching TRBD2 (7 bases). Trimming cost V 4 bases and J 3 bases, with 14 bases left between them. The germline V gene has CDR1 SGHRS and CDR2 YFSETQ. CDR3 length: 14 amino acids. CDR3 amino acids: CASSRGGFDYEQYF. CDR3 nucleotides: TGCGCCAGCAGCAGGGGGGGCTTCGACTACGAGCAGTACTTC.

The chain carries TRBV5-4 and TRBJ2-7, with a tentative D call TRBD2 (6 bases). The germline V gene encodes CDR1 SGHNT and CDR2 YYREEE (reference sequence). Deletions cut 1 base from V and 5 bases from J, with 16 bases between. The CDR3 runs to 15 residues. The CDR3 here is CASSLTVSGGNEQYF. Here the CDR3 DNA reads TGTGCCAGCAGCTTGACGGTCTCGGGCGGGAACGAGCAGTACTTC.

CDR3 region: CASGGGQGNNEQFF. In DNA, the CDR3 is TGTGCCAGCGGGGGAGGACAGGGAAACAATGAGCAGTTCTTC. The chain is built from TRBV7-6 and TRBJ2-1, with 8 bases that match TRBD1. Trimming took 8 bases from V and 5 from J; bases not matched to a gene: 8. CDR1 and CDR2 from the germline V gene are SGHVS and FNYEAQ. CDR3 size: 14 residues.

CDR3 in amino acids: CASSLLAGEFYGYTF. The CDR3 DNA follows: TGCGCCAGCAGCTTGTTGGCAGGGGAGTTCTATGGCTACACCTTC. This rearrangement joins TRBV5-1 to TRBJ1-2; a possible D gene is TRBD1 (6 bases). Deletions cut 1 base from V and 4 bases from J, with 14 bases between. The CDR3 has 15 amino acids. The germline CDR1 and CDR2 sequences are SGHRS and YFSETQ.

This chain joins TRBV30 and TRBJ1-4; D not certain. Germline V CDR1 and CDR2: GTSNPN, SVGIG (reference sequence). The germline V and J ends were trimmed by 0 bases and 4 bases, with 6 bases remaining between them. CDR3 length equals 13 residues. CDR3 residues: CAWSVGDNEKLFF. CDR3 nucleotide sequence: TGTGCCTGGAGTGTCGGGGATAATGAAAAACTGTTTTTT.

This sequence joins TRBV7-2 and TRBJ2-3; 7 positions agree with TRBD2. The CDR3 is 14 residues long. V trimming: 6 bases; J trimming: 6 bases; junction bases outside the gene matches: 9. The germline gives CDR1 SGHTA, CDR2 FQGNSA. The DNA for the CDR3 is TGTGCCAGCAGAATCGGACTAGTGTCGGATACGCAGTATTTT. Its protein is CASRIGLVSDTQYF.

This chain joins TRBV2 and TRBJ1-1, with 9 bases identical to TRBD1. Germline V gene lookup returns CDR1 SNHLY and CDR2 FYNNEI. Germline trimming cut 7 bases from V and 8 bases from J; bases unmatched to any gene: 17. This CDR3 spans 16 amino acids. CDR3 protein: CASTTPGTGRPDEAFF. In nucleotides, the CDR3 is TGTGCCAGCACCACCCCGGGGACAGGGCGCCCCGACGAAGCTTTCTTT.

The V gene is TRBV28, the J gene TRBJ1-2, with TRBD1 matching 7 bases. The V and J ends lost 5 bases and 8 bases, in that order; junction bases with no gene match: 5. CDR3 length: 12 amino acids. Germline lookup yields CDR1 MDHEN and CDR2 SYDVKM. The CDR3 reads CASSVGQFGYTF. DNA of the CDR3: TGTGCCAGCAGTGTGGGACAGTTCGGCTACACCTTC.

This chain connects TRBV18 to TRBJ1-4; 8 nucleotides line up with TRBD1. CDR3 length equals 14 residues. Germline trimming cut 4 bases from V and 3 bases from J; bases unmatched to any gene: 1. Germline CDR1 reads KGHSH; CDR2 reads LQKENI. CDR3 nucleotide sequence: TGTGCCAGCTCACAGGGACAGGCTAATGAAAAACTGTTTTTT. It encodes CASSQGQANEKLFF.

This sequence joins TRBV6-2 or TRBV6-3 and TRBJ1-6; TRBD1 aligns across 8 bases. The V and J ends lost 1 base and 12 bases, in that order; junction bases with no gene match: 8. This CDR3 region has 15 residues. The germline V gene has CDR1 MNHEY and CDR2 SVGEGT. The CDR3 spells CASSYFGRGRGPLHF. The CDR3 DNA sequence: TGTGCCAGCAGTTACTTCGGCAGGGGGCGAGGACCCCTCCACTTT.

In DNA, the CDR3 is TGTGCCAGCAGTGAAGCCCGAGCGCGGTTATATGGCTACACCTTC. Translation: CASSEARARLYGYTF. The chain joins TRBV6-1 to TRBJ1-2; D is uncertain. CDR1 MNHNS and CDR2 SASEGT come from the germline V gene. The CDR3 totals 15 residues. Deletions cut 0 bases from V and 5 bases from J, with 13 bases between.

Here the CDR3 reads CASSEEESRAASPLHF. The CDR3 coding sequence is TGTGCCAGCAGTGAAGAAGAAAGCAGGGCGGCTTCACCCCTCCACTTT. The chain uses TRBV2 and TRBJ1-6, with D possibly being TRBD1 (5 bases). The germline CDR1 and CDR2 sequences are SNHLY and FYNNEI. CDR3 length: 16 residues. V lost 1 base and J 9 bases, leaving 16 bases between the germline ends.

J is TRBJ2-3 and V is TRBV5-4; 8 bases are a match to TRBD2. This CDR3 is 16 amino acids long. CDR1 SGHNT and CDR2 YYREEE come from the germline V gene (reference sequence). J lost 2 bases, V lost 2 bases, and 7 bases had no gene match. The CDR3 spells CASSFFGGGNTDTQYF. CDR3 DNA: TGTGCCAGCAGCTTCTTCGGCGGGGGGAACACAGATACGCAGTATTTT.

The gene calls are TRBV29-1 and TRBJ1-2, with D unresolved. With 1 base removed from V and 6 bases from J, the gap between germline ends came to 15 bases. The CDR3 length is 14 residues. CDR1 is SQVTM and CDR2 is ANQGSEA in the germline V gene. The CDR3 region has the DNA TGCAGCGTTGAAGGTCTTGTCTGGTCGGATGGCTACACCTTC. Protein product: CSVEGLVWSDGYTF.